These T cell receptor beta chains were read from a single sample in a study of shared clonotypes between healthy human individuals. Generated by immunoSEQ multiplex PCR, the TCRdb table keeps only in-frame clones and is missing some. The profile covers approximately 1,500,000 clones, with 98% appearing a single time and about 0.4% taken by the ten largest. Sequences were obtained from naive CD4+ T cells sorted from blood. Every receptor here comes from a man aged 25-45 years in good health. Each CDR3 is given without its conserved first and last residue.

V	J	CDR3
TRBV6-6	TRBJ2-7	ASVTGGDSSYEQY
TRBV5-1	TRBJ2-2	ASVDRGNTGELF
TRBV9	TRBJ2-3	ASRPGLGADTQY
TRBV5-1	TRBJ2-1	ASSFRGLGPYNEQF
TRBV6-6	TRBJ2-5	ASSYRQGLAETQY
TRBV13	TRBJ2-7	ASSQLDSYEQY
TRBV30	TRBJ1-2	AYRLYMGQGNYGYT
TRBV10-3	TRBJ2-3	ASTPSGQGGDTQY
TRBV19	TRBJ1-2	ASSMGPIPNYGYT
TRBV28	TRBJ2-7	ASSISYEQY
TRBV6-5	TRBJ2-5	ASSYFGRGETQY
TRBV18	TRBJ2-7	ASSPLRGQPYEQY
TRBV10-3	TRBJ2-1	AISSRREGPRDEQF
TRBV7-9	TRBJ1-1	ASRTAISRLNTEAF
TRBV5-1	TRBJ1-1	ASSLVTTGAGNTEAF
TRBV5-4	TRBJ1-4	ASSPGQPNEKLF
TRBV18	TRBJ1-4	ASSPYRGFGEKLF
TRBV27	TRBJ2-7	ASSWEGPSGGHKGYEQY
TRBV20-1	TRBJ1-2	SARGAGVL
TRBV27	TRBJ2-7	ASSLQAGAYEQY
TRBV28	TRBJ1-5	ASSLGTGTPSNQPQH
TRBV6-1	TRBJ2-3	ASSRASKRADTQY
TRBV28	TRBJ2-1	ASSSGQSSSYNEQF
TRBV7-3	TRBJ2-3	ATIRLAGGNPTDTQY
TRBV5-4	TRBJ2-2	ASSLELIGELF
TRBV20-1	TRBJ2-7	SASGKYEQY
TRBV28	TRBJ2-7	ASQDSVGLPGSYEQY
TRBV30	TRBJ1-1	AWSVGGEAF
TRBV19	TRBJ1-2	ASSIVRTGGENYGYT
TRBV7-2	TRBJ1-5	ASSLGYRVPNQPQH
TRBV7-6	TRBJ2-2	ASSKETRTGELF
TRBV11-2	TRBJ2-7	ASSSRTGRLTREY
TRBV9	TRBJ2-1	ASSPRQASSYNEQF
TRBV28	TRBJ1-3	ASSLLGGARGNTIY
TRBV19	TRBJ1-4	ASSVGPNEKLF
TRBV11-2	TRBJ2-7	ASSPGLAGSDEQY